This T cell receptor beta chain was identified in a study of OX40 agonist ivuxolimab in advanced cancers. Study-level findings and limits: CD8+ T cells showed, on average, more clonal expansion than CD4+ cells. Some patients who did not respond also had low normalized T-cell clonal expansion.

As concerns this clone: The antigen is unknown.

TCRdb keeps only in-frame clones here, not all; method: immunoSEQ multiplex PCR. Here the sample spans under 50,000 clones, more than 85% being singletons. V gave up 4 bases and J gave up 8 bases, with 18 bases separating them. The length of the CDR3 is 14 residues. In germline, CDR1 is SGDLS, CDR2 YYNGEE. Specimen: CD4+ or CD8+ T cells sorted from blood, collected in a trial of the OX40 agonist ivuxolimab. The V call is TRBV9, the J call TRBJ1-1; tentative D call: TRBD1 (6 bases). The receptor comes from an adult with an advanced solid tumor such as melanoma, head and neck, liver or kidney cancer. CDR3 in amino acids: CASSPRGFRGEAFF. DNA of the CDR3: TGTGCCAGCAGCCCTAGGGGGTTTAGGGGAGAAGCTTTCTTT. Drawing the rest from reference TRBV9 and TRBJ1-1, the complete variable domain is DSGVTQTPKHLITATGQRVTLRCSPRSGDLSVYWYQQSLDQGLQFLIQYYNGEERAKGNILERFSAQQFPDLHSELNLSSLELGDSALYFCASSPRGFRGEAFFGQGTRLTVV.